These 5 T cell receptor beta chains share one sample of origin, sequenced in a study of T cell responses to AZD1222 COVID-19 vaccine. Clones were read by immunoSEQ multiplex PCR, and TCRdb kept only the in-frame ones, dropping some. The sample carries about 180,000 clones, 88% recorded once. The sample was peripheral blood, taken 28 days after the second AZD1222 dose. Receptor source: an adult who received the AZD1222 COVID-19 vaccine.

This sequence joins TRBV9 and TRBJ1-4; D gene unclear. V was pared by 5 bases and J by 0 bases, with 11 bases between. Germline CDR1 reads SGDLS; CDR2 reads YYNGEE. CDR3 length equals 15 residues. The CDR3 protein is CASSFGLSTNEKLFF. Written as DNA, the CDR3 is TGTGCCAGCAGTTTCGGACTTTCAACTAATGAAAAACTGTTTTTT.

The chain is built from TRBV7-2 and TRBJ1-1; D unclear. Trimming stripped 1 base from V and 6 bases from J, with 15 bases between. This CDR3 has 15 residues. Germline V gives CDR1 SGHTA, CDR2 FQGNSA. DNA for the CDR3: TGTGCCAGCAGCTTAGTTAATAGGCTGGGAGCTGAAGCTTTCTTT. As protein: CASSLVNRLGAEAFF.

Here the CDR3 reads CASSIVPAGQGNYGYTF. CDR3 bases: TGTGCCAGTAGTATTGTTCCCGCGGGCCAGGGGAACTATGGCTACACCTTC. The chain joins TRBV19 to TRBJ1-2; tentatively, D is TRBD1 (6 bases). This CDR3 contains 17 residues. V lost 3 bases and J 2 bases, leaving 19 bases between the germline ends. Germline assignment: CDR1 LNHDA and CDR2 SQIVND (reference sequence). The full variable domain, in which reference TRBV19 and TRBJ1-2 provide the parts outside the CDR3, is DGGITQSPKYLFRKEGQNVTLSCEQNLNHDAMYWYRQDPGQGLRLIYYSQIVNDFQKGDIAEGYSVSREKKESFPLTVTSAQKNPTAFYLCASSIVPAGQGNYGYTFGSGTRLTVV.

The V gene is TRBV7-9, the J gene TRBJ1-2; D call uncertain. This CDR3 has 12 residues. Per germline, CDR1 SEHNR and CDR2 FQNEAQ (reference sequence). With 5 bases removed from V and 5 bases from J, the gap between germline ends came to 9 bases. The CDR3, as DNA: TGTGCCAGCAGCCCAGCCGGATATGGCTACACCTTC. This sequence encodes CASSPAGYGYTF.

The chain carries TRBV4-1 and TRBJ1-2; a possible D gene is TRBD1 (5 bases). The V gene's germline CDR1 is MGHRA and CDR2 YSYEKL. The CDR3 runs to 15 residues. V was pared by 0 bases and J by 7 bases, with 15 bases between. The CDR3 DNA follows: TGCGCCAGCAGCCAAGAGGGCGGGGCTCGAGGTGGCTACACCTTC. Translating gives CASSQEGGARGGYTF.